These 7 T cell receptor beta chains came from one sample sequenced in a study of blood T cell repertoires in COVID-19. The method was immunoSEQ multiplex PCR; TCRdb's version includes in-frame clones alone and lacks a portion of them. The repertoire holds some 200,000 clones, with around 82% as singletons. The sequenced sample consisted of PBMCs or T cells enriched from blood (not recorded which). Receptors were obtained from a man aged 40-49 years who had recovered from COVID-19.

Written as DNA, the CDR3 is TGTGCCAGCAGCGGCTTGGGAGCGGGAGGTACCGAGCAGTACTTC. Its translation is CASSGLGAGGTEQYF. The J gene is TRBJ2-7, the V gene TRBV9, with TRBD2 matching over 9 bases. Germline lookup yields CDR1 SGDLS and CDR2 YYNGEE. CDR3 length: 15 residues. J was trimmed by 6 bases and V by 3 bases; bases with no gene match: 10.

The chain couples TRBV18 to TRBJ2-7; 12 bases align to TRBD1. Germline-derived CDR1 and CDR2 are KGHSH and LQKENI. The CDR3 contains 15 residues. V was pared by 5 bases and J by 3 bases, with 5 bases of the junction left unmatched. Here the CDR3 DNA reads TGTGCCAGCTCAAGGGACAGGGGGCAAGACTACGAGCAGTACTTC. The encoded protein is CASSRDRGQDYEQYF.

The gene calls are TRBV30 and TRBJ1-1; no clear D gene. V was pared by 1 base and J by 1 base, with 7 bases between. This CDR3 comprises 13 residues. Germline lookup yields CDR1 GTSNPN and CDR2 SVGIG (reference sequence). The CDR3 region is CAWSAGRNTEAFF. The CDR3 nucleotides are TGTGCCTGGAGTGCCGGTCGGAACACTGAAGCTTTCTTT. The whole variable domain, remainder taken from reference TRBV30 and TRBJ1-1, is SQTIHQWPATLVQPVGSPLSLECTVEGTSNPNLYWYRQAAGRGLQLLFYSVGIGQISSEVPQNLSASRPQDRQFILSSKKLLLSDSGFYLCAWSAGRNTEAFFGQGTRLTVV.

The gene calls are TRBV5-1 and TRBJ1-1, with a weak D call TRBD1 (5 bases). Trimming took 1 base from V and 1 from J, leaving 17 bases between them. Germline-derived CDR1 and CDR2 are SGHRS and YFSETQ. CDR3 length: 17 residues. This CDR3 reads CASSLLTAGGRNTEAFF. For the CDR3, the DNA is TGCGCCAGCAGCTTGTTAACGGCCGGGGGGAGGAACACTGAAGCTTTCTTT.

This clone has a handful of counts. This chain joins TRBV4-3 and TRBJ1-2; a possible D gene is TRBD1 (5 bases). The CDR3 spans 16 residues. V was trimmed by 0 bases and J by 3 bases, leaving 14 bases between them. The germline CDR1 and CDR2 sequences are LGHNA and YSLEER. The CDR3, as DNA: TGCGCCAGCAGCCAAGATTTATCGGGGGTCTACTATGGCTACACCTTC. Its protein is CASSQDLSGVYYGYTF.

The V call is TRBV7-8, the J call TRBJ1-2; D ambiguous. Between the trimmed V and J ends, which lost 5 bases and 5 bases, there was a span of 6 bases. CDR1 SGHVS and CDR2 FQNEAQ come from the germline V gene. CDR3 length equals 11 residues. The CDR3 protein is CASSPLYGYTF. CDR3 nucleotide sequence: TGTGCCAGCAGCCCCTTGTATGGCTACACCTTC.

CDR3 sequence (DNA): TGTGCCAGCAGCCAAGGGGGCCGGGCGGCCTACGAGCAGTACGTC. Protein product: CASSQGGRAAYEQYV. The J gene is TRBJ2-7, the V gene TRBV14; TRBD1 might be the D (5 bases). CDR1 and CDR2 (germline): SGHDN, FVKESK. There are 15 residues in the CDR3. Trimming removed 1 base from V and 2 bases from J, with 12 bases in between.